The subject of this entry is one TCR beta chain. Its cognate antigen has yet to be identified. No base qualities exist here, and no much larger clone lies one base off it. These data belong to a study of blood T cell repertoires in COVID-19 (TCRdb year 2020). Looking at the study overall: Samples from collaborators originated in the United States, Italy and Spain and spanned both the acute and convalescent phases of COVID-19. Subjects who had been exposed to COVID-19, were actively infected with it, or had recovered from it provided the deeply sampled blood TCRbeta repertoires that made up the dataset. The material from the prospective study consisted of cDNA or gDNA derived from T cells, B-cell-depleted T cells, or PBMCs. Sample metadata almost always included a de-identified subject ID, COVID-19 status, age in years and sex. Where available, HLA class I and class II types were obtained from metadata supplied by the sample provider rather than from assay-based typing. The samples were drawn from the first 160 participants of the ongoing ImmuneRACE study and from some 1,300 subjects provided by 6 global collaborators. The repertoires were made available in a free public database intended to serve as a resource for research on the immune response to SARS-CoV-2. General conclusions and limits of the study: How much clinical and demographic metadata was included differed by source and by participant, and the metadata was provided uncurated.

TCRbeta CDR3 regions were amplified from genomic DNA by means of the immunoSEQ Assay, a bias-controlled multiplex PCR. The published analysis was carried out like this. Nucleated cell counts per sample were estimated from amplification of reference gene primers within the assay. To quantify the absolute abundance of each unique TCRbeta CDR3 rearrangement, sequence reads were collapsed and filtered. For each sample, productive Simpson clonality was calculated as the square root of Simpson's diversity index over productive rearrangements. TCRdb mirrors the immuneACCESS table, restricted to in-frame sequences. Some clones are absent from its copies; in checked studies, under half trace to an unresolved V gene, and the reason for the others is unknown. The V and J calls and clone size are taken from that table; D and trimming were inferred from the DNA. For this sample the table gives around 190,000 clones, of which about 88% were detected only once. The ten largest clones represent roughly a sixth of the sample.

One collaborating source in Seattle enrolled patients while the patients were actively infected and followed the patients over time throughout the course of disease. Whole blood was collected in K2EDTA tubes by collaborating institutions according to the institutions' own protocols. For TCRbeta analysis, collaborators shipped samples in one of three forms: frozen whole blood, isolated PBMCs, or DNA extracted from either of those sample types. The CDR3 contains 14 residues, cysteine and phenylalanine counted. Only the CDR3 DNA is retained, 42 bases long and in frame from the first base. As encoded in the germline V gene (reference sequence), CDR1 is MNHEY while CDR2 is SMNVEV. The junction shows trimming of 5 bases on V and 6 bases on J, plus 15 bases between the germline ends.

The material sequenced was peripheral blood. This receptor was identified in a man in his fifties with COVID-19, enrolled during active disease. The chain employs TRBV27 and TRBJ2-3; TRBD2 is a possible D gene, resting on 8 matching bases. The CDR3 amino acid sequence is: CASSRQGGGDTQYF. The bases are TGTGCCAGCAGTAGACAGGGCGGGGGGGATACGCAGTATTTT.